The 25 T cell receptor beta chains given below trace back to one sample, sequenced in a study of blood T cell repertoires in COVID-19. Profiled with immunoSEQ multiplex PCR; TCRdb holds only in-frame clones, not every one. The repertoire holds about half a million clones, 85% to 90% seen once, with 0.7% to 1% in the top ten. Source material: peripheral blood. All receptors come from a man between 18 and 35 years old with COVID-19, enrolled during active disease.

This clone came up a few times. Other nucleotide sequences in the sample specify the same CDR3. CDR3: CASSVGQGTDTQYF. CDR3 DNA: TGTGCCAGCAGCGTAGGGCAGGGGACAGATACGCAGTATTTT. This sequence joins TRBV9 and TRBJ2-3, with D maybe TRBD1 (6 bases). Trimming took 0 bases from V and 3 from J, leaving 8 bases between them. The CDR3 covers 14 residues. CDR1 is SGDLS, CDR2 YYNGEE, per germline.

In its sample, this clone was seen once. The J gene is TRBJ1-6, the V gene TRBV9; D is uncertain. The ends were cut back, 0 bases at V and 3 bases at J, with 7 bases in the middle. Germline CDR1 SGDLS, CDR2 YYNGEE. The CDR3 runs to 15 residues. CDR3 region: CASSVGPVYNSPLHF. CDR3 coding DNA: TGTGCCAGCAGCGTAGGGCCAGTCTATAATTCACCCCTCCACTTT.

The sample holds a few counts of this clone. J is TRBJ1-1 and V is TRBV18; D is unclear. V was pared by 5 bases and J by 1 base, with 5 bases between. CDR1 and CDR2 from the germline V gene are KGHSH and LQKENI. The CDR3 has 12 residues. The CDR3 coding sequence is TGTGCCAGCTCAAACAGGAACACTGAAGCTTTCTTT. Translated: CASSNRNTEAFF.

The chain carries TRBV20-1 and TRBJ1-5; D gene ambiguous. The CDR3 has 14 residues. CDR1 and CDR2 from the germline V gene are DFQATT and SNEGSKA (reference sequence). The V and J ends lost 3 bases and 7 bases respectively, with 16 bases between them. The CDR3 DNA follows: TGCAGTGCTAGTGGTCCCCGCCTAAGCCAGCCCCAGCATTTT. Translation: CSASGPRLSQPQHF.

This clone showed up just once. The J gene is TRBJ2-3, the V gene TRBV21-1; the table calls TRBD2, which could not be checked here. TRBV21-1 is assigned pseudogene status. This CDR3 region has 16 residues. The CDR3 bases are TGTGCCAGCGGGAGCGGGGGGGCTCTTATGTCAGATACGCAGTATTTT. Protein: CASGSGGALMSDTQYF.

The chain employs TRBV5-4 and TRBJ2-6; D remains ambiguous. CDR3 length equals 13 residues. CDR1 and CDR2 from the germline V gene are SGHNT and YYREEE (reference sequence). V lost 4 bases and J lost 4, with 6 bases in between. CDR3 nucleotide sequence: TGTGCCAGCAGCCCGACAGGGGCCAACGTCCTGACTTTC. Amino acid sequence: CASSPTGANVLTF.

This CDR3 is CASSALDRTDQPQHF. CDR3 bases: TGCGCCAGCAGTGCCTTGGACAGGACCGATCAGCCCCAGCATTTT. The J gene is TRBJ1-5, the V gene TRBV10-2; TRBD1 matches at 7 bases. With 4 bases clipped from V and 5 bases from J, the junction kept 8 bases outside the gene matches. This CDR3 spans 15 amino acids. Germline values: CDR1 WSHSY, CDR2 SAAADI.

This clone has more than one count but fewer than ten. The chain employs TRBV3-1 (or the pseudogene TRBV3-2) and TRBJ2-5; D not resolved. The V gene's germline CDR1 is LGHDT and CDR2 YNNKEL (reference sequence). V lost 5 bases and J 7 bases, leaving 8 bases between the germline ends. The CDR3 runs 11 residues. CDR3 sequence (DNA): TGTGCCAGCAGCTCCCCTTCGACCCAGTACTTC. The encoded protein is CASSSPSTQYF.

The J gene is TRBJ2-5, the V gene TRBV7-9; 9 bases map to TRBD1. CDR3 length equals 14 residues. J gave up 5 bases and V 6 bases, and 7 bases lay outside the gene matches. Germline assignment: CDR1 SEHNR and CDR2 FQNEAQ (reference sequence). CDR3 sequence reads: CASSPGTGRETQYF. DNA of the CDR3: TGTGCCAGCAGTCCAGGGACAGGGAGGGAGACCCAGTACTTC. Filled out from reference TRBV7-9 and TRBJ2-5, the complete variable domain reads DTGVSQNPRHKITKRGQNVTFRCDPISEHNRLYWYRQTLGQGPEFLTYFQNEAQLEKSRLLSDRFSAERPKGSFSTLEIQRTEQGDSAMYLCASSPGTGRETQYFGPGTRLLVL.

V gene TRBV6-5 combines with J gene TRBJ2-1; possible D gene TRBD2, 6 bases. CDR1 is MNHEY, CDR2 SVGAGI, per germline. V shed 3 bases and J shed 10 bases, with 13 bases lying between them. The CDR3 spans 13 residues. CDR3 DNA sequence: TGTGCCAGCAGTTATCTTGTTGCGGGAGAGCAGTTCTTC. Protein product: CASSYLVAGEQFF.

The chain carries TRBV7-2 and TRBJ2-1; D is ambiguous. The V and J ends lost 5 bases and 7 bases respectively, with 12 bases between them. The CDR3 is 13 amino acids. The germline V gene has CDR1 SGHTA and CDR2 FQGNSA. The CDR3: CASSRTTLNEQFF. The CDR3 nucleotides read TGTGCCAGCAGCCGAACTACGTTGAATGAGCAGTTCTTC.

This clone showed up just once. The DNA of the CDR3 is TGTGCCAGCAGCTTGCCGGGGGTGGGGACTGAAGCTTTCTTT. As protein: CASSLPGVGTEAFF. V and J are TRBV5-6 and TRBJ1-1; weak D call: TRBD1 (5 bases). The CDR3 loop spans 14 amino acids. Germline values: CDR1 SGHDT, CDR2 YYEEEE. Trimming removed 1 base from V and 5 bases from J, with 12 bases in between.

CDR3 amino acids: CASTRSGSGVMGYTF. For the CDR3, the DNA is TGTGCCAGCACCAGATCCGGATCGGGAGTTATGGGCTACACCTTC. V and J are TRBV11-3 and TRBJ1-2; D not resolved. Trimming cost V 7 bases and J 8 bases, with 23 bases left between them. Germline CDR1 is SGHNT and CDR2 is YENEEA. The CDR3 length is 15 residues. The entire variable domain, with the rest obtained from reference TRBV11-3 and TRBJ1-2, is as follows: EAGVVQSPRYKIIEKKQPVAFWCNPISGHNTLYWYLQNLGQGPELLIRYENEEAVDDSQLPKDRFSAERLKGVDSTLKIQPAELGDSAVYLCASTRSGSGVMGYTFGSGTRLTVV.

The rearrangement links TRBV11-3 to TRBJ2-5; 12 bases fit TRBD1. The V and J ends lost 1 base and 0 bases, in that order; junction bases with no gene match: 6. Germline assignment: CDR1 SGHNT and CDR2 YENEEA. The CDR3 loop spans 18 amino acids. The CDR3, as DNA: TGTGCCAGCAGCTTAGGTTATGGGACAGGGGGCTACCAAGAGACCCAGTACTTC. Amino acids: CASSLGYGTGGYQETQYF.

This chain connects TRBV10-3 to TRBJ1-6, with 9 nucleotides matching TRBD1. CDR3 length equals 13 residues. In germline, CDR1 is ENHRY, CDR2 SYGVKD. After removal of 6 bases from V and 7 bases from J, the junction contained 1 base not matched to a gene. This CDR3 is CAIRGQGNSPLHF. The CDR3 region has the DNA TGTGCCATCAGGGGACAGGGAAATTCACCCCTCCACTTT.

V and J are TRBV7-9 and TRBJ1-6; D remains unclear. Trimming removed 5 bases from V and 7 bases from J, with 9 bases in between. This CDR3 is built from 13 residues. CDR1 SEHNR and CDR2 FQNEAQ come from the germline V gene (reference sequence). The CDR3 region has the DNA TGTGCCAGCAGCGGCTCCCGAAATTCACCCCTCCACTTT. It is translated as CASSGSRNSPLHF.

The CDR3 sequence is CASSEPQAGRNEQFF. CDR3 sequence (DNA): TGTGCCAGCAGTGAACCCCAGGCCGGGAGGAATGAGCAGTTCTTC. The chain uses TRBV6-1 and TRBJ2-1, with TRBD2 identical over 7 bases. Germline CDR1 reads MNHNS; CDR2 reads SASEGT. The V segment lost 2 bases and the J segment 7 bases; nucleotides outside the gene matches: 8. The length of the CDR3 is 15 residues.

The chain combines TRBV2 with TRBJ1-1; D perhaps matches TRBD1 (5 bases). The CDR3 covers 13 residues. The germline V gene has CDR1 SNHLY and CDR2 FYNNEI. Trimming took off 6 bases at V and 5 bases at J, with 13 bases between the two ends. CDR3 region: CASSPNRGTEAFF. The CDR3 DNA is TGTGCCAGCAGCCCAAACCGGGGGACTGAAGCTTTCTTT.

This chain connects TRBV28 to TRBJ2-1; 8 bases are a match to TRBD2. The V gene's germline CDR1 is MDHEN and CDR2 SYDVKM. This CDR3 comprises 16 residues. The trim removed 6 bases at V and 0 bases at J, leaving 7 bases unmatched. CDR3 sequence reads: CASSHSGTSSYNEQFF. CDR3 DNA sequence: TGTGCCAGCAGCCATAGCGGGACGAGCTCCTACAATGAGCAGTTCTTC.

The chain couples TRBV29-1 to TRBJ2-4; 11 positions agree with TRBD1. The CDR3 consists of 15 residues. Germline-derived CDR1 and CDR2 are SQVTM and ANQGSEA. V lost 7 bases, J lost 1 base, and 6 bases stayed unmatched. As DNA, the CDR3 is TGCAGCGCGGGACAGGGGGGTGAGGCCAAAAACATTCAGTACTTC. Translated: CSAGQGGEAKNIQYF. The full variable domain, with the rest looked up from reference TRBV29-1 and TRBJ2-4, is SAVISQKPSRDICQRGTSLTIQCQVDSQVTMMFWYRQQPGQSLTLIATANQGSEATYESGFVIDKFPISRPNLTFSTLTVSNMSPEDSSIYLCSAGQGGEAKNIQYFGAGTRLSVL.

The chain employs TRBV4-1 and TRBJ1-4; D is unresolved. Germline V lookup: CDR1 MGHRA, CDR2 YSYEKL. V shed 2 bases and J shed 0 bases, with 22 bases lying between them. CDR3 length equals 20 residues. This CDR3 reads CASSQIQGGRSRATNEKLFF. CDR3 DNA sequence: TGCGCCAGCAGCCAAATACAAGGAGGGAGAAGTCGGGCAACTAATGAAAAACTGTTTTTT.

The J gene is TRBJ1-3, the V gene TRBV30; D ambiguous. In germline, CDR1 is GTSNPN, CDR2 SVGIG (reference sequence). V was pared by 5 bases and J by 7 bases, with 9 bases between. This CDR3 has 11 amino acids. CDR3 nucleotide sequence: TGTGCCTGGGCCGGGTTGAACACCATATATTTT. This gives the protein CAWAGLNTIYF.

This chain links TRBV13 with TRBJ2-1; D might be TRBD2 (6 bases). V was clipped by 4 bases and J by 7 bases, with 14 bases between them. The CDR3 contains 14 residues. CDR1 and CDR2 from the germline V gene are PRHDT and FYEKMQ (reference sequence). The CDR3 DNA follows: TGTGCCAGCAGCTCCTCCCGGGACTCTAATGAGCAGTTCTTC. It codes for CASSSSRDSNEQFF.

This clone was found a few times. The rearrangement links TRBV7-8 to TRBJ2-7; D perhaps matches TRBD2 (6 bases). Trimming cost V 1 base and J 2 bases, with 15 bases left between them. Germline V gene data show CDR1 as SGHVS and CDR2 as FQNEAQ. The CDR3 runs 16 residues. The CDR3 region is CASSLVEWSGAYEQYF. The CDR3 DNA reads TGTGCCAGCAGCTTAGTTGAGTGGTCGGGGGCCTACGAGCAGTACTTC.

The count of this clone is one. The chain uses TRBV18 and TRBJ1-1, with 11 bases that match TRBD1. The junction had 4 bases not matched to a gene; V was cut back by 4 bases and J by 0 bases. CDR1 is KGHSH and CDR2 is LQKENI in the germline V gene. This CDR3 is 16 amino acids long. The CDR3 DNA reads TGTGCCAGCTCACTTGGGACAGGGGGTATGAACACTGAAGCTTTCTTT. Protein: CASSLGTGGMNTEAFF.